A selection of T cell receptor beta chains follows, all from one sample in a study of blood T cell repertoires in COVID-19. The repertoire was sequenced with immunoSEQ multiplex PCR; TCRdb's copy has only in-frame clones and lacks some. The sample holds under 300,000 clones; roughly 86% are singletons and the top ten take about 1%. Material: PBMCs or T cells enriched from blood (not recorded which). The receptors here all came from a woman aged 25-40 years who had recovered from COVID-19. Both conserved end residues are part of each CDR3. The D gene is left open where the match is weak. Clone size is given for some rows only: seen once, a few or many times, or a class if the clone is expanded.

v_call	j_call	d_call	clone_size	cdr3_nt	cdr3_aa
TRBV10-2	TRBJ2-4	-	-	TGCGCCAGCAGTGATCGAACGGGTGCCAAAAACATTCAGTACTTC	CASSDRTGAKNIQYF
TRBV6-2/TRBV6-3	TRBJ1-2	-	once	TGTGCCAGCAGTTACTCTGCCCAGGGAAACTATGGCTACACCTTC	CASSYSAQGNYGYTF
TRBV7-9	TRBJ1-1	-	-	TGTGCCAGCAGCCGGGGAGACACTGAAGCTTTCTTT	CASSRGDTEAFF
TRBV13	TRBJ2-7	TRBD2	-	TGTGCCAGCAGCTTAATCCTAGCGGGGACCTACGAGCAGTACTTC	CASSLILAGTYEQYF
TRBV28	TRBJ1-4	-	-	TGTGCCAGCAGTTTCCGAACCGGTAGGGGTGAAAAACTGTTTTTT	CASSFRTGRGEKLFF
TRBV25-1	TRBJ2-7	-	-	TGTGCCAGCAGTCCAGCCCTAGCGATGGGGTTAGAGCAGTACTTC	CASSPALAMGLEQYF
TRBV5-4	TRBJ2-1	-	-	TGTGCCAGCAGCTTGGACAGTATTAGCGGCAATGAGCAGTTCTTC	CASSLDSISGNEQFF
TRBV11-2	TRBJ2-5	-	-	TGTGCCAGCAGCCAACCAGGGTCTTTAGAGACCCAGTACTTC	CASSQPGSLETQYF
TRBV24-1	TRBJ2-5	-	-	TGTGCCACCAGTGACACTACAGGGTTTCAAGAGACCCAGTACTTC	CATSDTTGFQETQYF
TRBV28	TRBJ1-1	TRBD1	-	TGTGCCAGCAGTTCTGGTCAGGGGGCGCATGCGGACACTGAAGCTTTCTTT	CASSSGQGAHADTEAFF
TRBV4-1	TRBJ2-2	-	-	TGCGCCAGCAGCCAAGTCAAAACCCCTCCGGGAAGCGGGGAGCTGTTTTTT	CASSQVKTPPGSGELFF
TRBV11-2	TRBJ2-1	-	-	TGTGCCAGCAGCTTTCGCGGCAATGAGCAGTTCTTC	CASSFRGNEQFF
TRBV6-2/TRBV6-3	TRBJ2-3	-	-	TGTGCCAGCAGTTACCTGGGACTACCGAGGGGGGATACGCAGTATTTT	CASSYLGLPRGDTQYF
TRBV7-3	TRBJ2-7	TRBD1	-	TGTGCCAGCAGCTCCCGCCAAGACAGGGGGTTTAAGGAGCAGTACTTC	CASSSRQDRGFKEQYF
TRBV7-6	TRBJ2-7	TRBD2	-	TGTGCCAGCAGCCCCGGGACTAGCGGCCTCTACGAGCAGTACTTC	CASSPGTSGLYEQYF
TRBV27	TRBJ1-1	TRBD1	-	TGTGCCAGCCAGGAGGGGGCAGGGTCCATGAACACTGAAGCTTTCTTT	CASQEGAGSMNTEAFF
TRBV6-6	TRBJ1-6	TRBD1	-	TGTGCCAGCAGCAGACAGGGGAATAATTCACCCCTCCACTTT	CASSRQGNNSPLHF
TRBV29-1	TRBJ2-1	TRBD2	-	TGCAGCGCTGCGGGACTAGCGGGGGCCTCTTACAATGAGCAGTTCTTC	CSAAGLAGASYNEQFF
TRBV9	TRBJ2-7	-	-	TGTGCCAGCAGCGTAGGGGGGGACGGCTACGAGCAGTACTTC	CASSVGGDGYEQYF
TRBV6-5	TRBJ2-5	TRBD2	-	TGTGCCAGCAGGCGACTAGCGGGAGGCCAAGAGACCCAGTACTTC	CASRRLAGGQETQYF
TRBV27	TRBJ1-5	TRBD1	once	TGTGCCAGCAGTTCCCGGGACAGGGCATTGGTGAGCAATCAGCCCCAGCATTTT	CASSSRDRALVSNQPQHF
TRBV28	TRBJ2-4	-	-	TGTGCCAGCAGTCTGAACCAACTTCAGGGAGCCAAAAACATTCAGTACTTC	CASSLNQLQGAKNIQYF
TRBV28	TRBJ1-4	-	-	TGTGCCAGCAGTTTAGACACAACTAATGAAAAACTGTTTTTT	CASSLDTTNEKLFF
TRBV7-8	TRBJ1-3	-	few	TGTGCCAGCAGCCTGGACTGGCGCTCTGGAAACACCATATATTTT	CASSLDWRSGNTIYF
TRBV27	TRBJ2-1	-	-	TGTGCCAGCAGTTTATGGGCCGCCTACAATGAGCAGTTCTTC	CASSLWAAYNEQFF
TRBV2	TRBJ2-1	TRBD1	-	TGTGCCAGCGAGGGGACAGGGGGTGTGAATGAGCAGTTCTTC	CASEGTGGVNEQFF
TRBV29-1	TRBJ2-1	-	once	TGCAGCGTTGAGGGGCCAAGGGGATCCTACAATGAGCAGTTCTTC	CSVEGPRGSYNEQFF
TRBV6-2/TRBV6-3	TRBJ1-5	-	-	TGTGCCAGCAGGTACGGGGACATTTATGGCAATCAGCCCCAGCATTTT	CASRYGDIYGNQPQHF
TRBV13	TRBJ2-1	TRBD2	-	TGTGCCAGCAGCTTAGGCTCTAGCGGGGACAATGAGCAGTTCTTC	CASSLGSSGDNEQFF
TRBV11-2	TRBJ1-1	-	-	TGTGCCAGCAGCTTCCAACAGAACACTGAAGCTTTCTTT	CASSFQQNTEAFF
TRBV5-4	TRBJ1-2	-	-	TGTGCCAGCAGCTTAGGAGAGGGCTCTCAGGGCTACACCTTC	CASSLGEGSQGYTF
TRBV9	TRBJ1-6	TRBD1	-	TGTGCCAGTGCGACTGACAGGGGGCGTTCACCCCTCCACTTT	CASATDRGRSPLHF